Following are 32 T cell receptor beta chains from one sample sequenced in a study of blood T cell repertoires in COVID-19. Sequencing was performed with immunoSEQ multiplex PCR; in TCRdb, only in-frame clones are kept and a portion is missing. This sample has about 270,000 clones, with 86% found just once. What was sequenced was peripheral blood. These receptors originate from a woman aged 80 or over with COVID-19, enrolled during active disease.

CDR3 coding DNA: TGTGCCAGCAGTCAAACTACAGGCGTCAATGAGCAGTTCTTC. This encodes CASSQTTGVNEQFF. The chain has TRBV11-3 and TRBJ2-1, with D tentatively TRBD1 (5 bases). Germline loops: CDR1 SGHNT, CDR2 YENEEA. The CDR3 is made up of 14 amino acids. V was trimmed by 6 bases and J by 6 bases, leaving 15 bases between them. Based on the CDR3 plus reference TRBV11-3 and TRBJ2-1, the full variable domain is EAGVVQSPRYKIIEKKQPVAFWCNPISGHNTLYWYLQNLGQGPELLIRYENEEAVDDSQLPKDRFSAERLKGVDSTLKIQPAELGDSAVYLCASSQTTGVNEQFFGPGTRLTVL.

J is TRBJ1-6 and V is TRBV5-1, with D possibly matching TRBD1 (5 bases). This CDR3 comprises 17 residues. With 4 bases removed from V and 8 bases from J, the gap between germline ends came to 22 bases. Per the germline V gene, CDR1 is SGHRS and CDR2 is YFSETQ. DNA for the CDR3: TGCGCCAGCAGCCATTCAGTCTCGCAGGGTCGGGATTCACCCCTCCACTTT. This gives the protein CASSHSVSQGRDSPLHF.

The V call is TRBV19, the J call TRBJ1-3; D unclear. V lost 7 bases, J lost 4 bases, and 11 bases lay in between. CDR3 size: 13 residues. Germline CDR1 reads LNHDA; CDR2 reads SQIVND (reference sequence). This chain's CDR3 is CASKVAGGNTIYF. The CDR3 DNA follows: TGTGCCAGTAAAGTTGCGGGAGGAAACACCATATATTTT.

The V call is TRBV28, the J call TRBJ1-2; a weak D match, TRBD1 (5 bases). The V gene lost 8 bases and the J gene lost 2 bases, with 12 bases spanning the gap. The CDR3 spans 13 residues. Germline CDR1 MDHEN, CDR2 SYDVKM. The DNA for the CDR3 is TGTGCCAGCCTCGCGGGGGGAAACTATGGCTACACCTTC. This translates into CASLAGGNYGYTF.

J is TRBJ2-3 and V is TRBV28, with 8 nucleotides matching TRBD1. Germline V lookup: CDR1 MDHEN, CDR2 SYDVKM. This CDR3 is 16 amino acids long. Germline trimming cut 11 bases from V and 3 bases from J; bases unmatched to any gene: 16. CDR3 DNA: TGTGCCTCTCTGTCCGGACAGGGTGTATCAACAGATACGCAGTATTTT. Its protein product is CASLSGQGVSTDTQYF.

The V call is TRBV29-1, the J call TRBJ2-2; 9 bases line up with TRBD1. CDR1 and CDR2 (germline): SQVTM, ANQGSEA. The CDR3 has 14 amino acids. The CDR3, as DNA: TGCACCGTAATCGACAGGGGGTACACCGGGGAGCTGTTTTTT. Translation gives CTVIDRGYTGELFF.

The rearrangement links TRBV28 to TRBJ1-2; D is unresolved. This CDR3 contains 14 residues. V was pared by 2 bases and J by 0 bases, with 7 bases between. In germline, CDR1 is MDHEN, CDR2 SYDVKM. The CDR3 DNA reads as TGTGCCAGCAGTTTACAGGAGGCTAACTATGGCTACACCTTC. Its protein is CASSLQEANYGYTF.

V gene TRBV4-1 combines with J gene TRBJ1-6; TRBD1 is a possible D gene (5 bases). The CDR3 sequence is 16 residues long. V lost 4 bases to trimming and J lost 0 bases, with 10 bases between them. CDR1 is MGHRA, CDR2 YSYEKL, per germline. The DNA for the CDR3 is TGCGCCAGCAGCCGTGGGACTAGCTCCTATAATTCACCCCTCCACTTT. Translated, it gives CASSRGTSSYNSPLHF.

The V and J genes are TRBV28 and TRBJ2-2, with 9 bases identical to TRBD2. Germline trimming cut 6 bases from V and 5 bases from J; bases unmatched to any gene: 7. The CDR3 is 15 residues long. Germline CDR1 reads MDHEN; CDR2 reads SYDVKM. The CDR3 DNA reads TGTGCCAGCAGCCCGGCGGGGGGGCCAACCGGGGAGCTGTTTTTT. This codes for CASSPAGGPTGELFF.

In regard to this clone: At one end the junction does not follow the germline gene, possibly because of a read error. The V and J genes are TRBV5-1 and TRBJ2-2; maybe TRBD1 (6 bases). Germline-derived CDR1 and CDR2 are SGHRS and YFSETQ. CDR3 length equals 13 residues. The CDR3 region has the DNA TGCGCCAGCAGCGTGGGGGCCACCGGGGAGCTGCTTTTT. Translation: CASSVGATGELLF.

This chain uses TRBV18 with TRBJ2-3; 7 bases are a match to TRBD1. Germline loops: CDR1 KGHSH, CDR2 LQKENI. The ends lost 4 bases at V and 8 bases at J; junction bases unmatched: 15. The CDR3 is 16 amino acids. Here the CDR3 DNA reads TGTGCCAGCTCACTGCAGGGACAGATGGTTGGAGGTACGCAGTATTTT. Protein: CASSLQGQMVGGTQYF.

The chain has TRBV3-1 (or the pseudogene TRBV3-2) and TRBJ1-6, with TRBD1 identical over 8 bases. Losses at the gene ends were 4 bases for V and 6 bases for J; bases not matched to a gene: 5. CDR3 length equals 15 residues. CDR1 and CDR2 (germline): LGHDT, YNNKEL (reference sequence). As DNA, the CDR3 is TGTGCCAGCAGCCCCAGGGGGCAGGTTAATTCACCCCTCCACTTT. Protein sequence: CASSPRGQVNSPLHF.

V and J are TRBV7-6 and TRBJ2-1, with D perhaps matching TRBD1 (7 bases). The V gene lost 6 bases and the J gene lost 1 base, with 13 bases spanning the gap. The CDR3 loop spans 15 amino acids. Germline CDR1 SGHVS, CDR2 FNYEAQ. CDR3 in DNA: TGTGCCAGCAGTCTGCAGGGGGGTTCCTACAATGAGCAGTTCTTC. Translation gives CASSLQGGSYNEQFF.

As for this clone: At the DNA level, this CDR3 is encoded by other sequences in the same sample as well. The rearrangement joins TRBV12-3 or TRBV12-4 to TRBJ2-5; TRBD1 aligns across 7 bases. Unmatched junction bases numbered 0, after V lost 3 bases and J lost 2 bases. The CDR3 runs 13 residues. The CDR3 loop reads CASSFRGQETQYF. For the CDR3, the DNA is TGTGCCAGCAGTTTCAGGGGGCAAGAGACCCAGTACTTC.

The CDR3 loop is CATSGQSNTEAFF. CDR3 bases: TGTGCCACTTCGGGACAGTCGAACACTGAAGCTTTCTTT. The chain joins TRBV24-1 to TRBJ1-1, with 7 bases aligning to TRBD1. The germline V gene encodes CDR1 KGHDR and CDR2 SFDVKD. The CDR3 loop spans 13 amino acids. Trimming at V came to 10 bases and at J to 1 base, leaving 5 bases not matched to a gene.

The chain uses TRBV9 and TRBJ2-3; 7 bases align to TRBD1. Trimming at V came to 4 bases and at J to 3 bases, leaving 8 bases not matched to a gene. CDR3 size: 15 residues. Germline V gene sequence: CDR1 SGDLS, CDR2 YYNGEE. The CDR3 region is CASSRQGRETDTQYF. CDR3 nucleotide sequence: TGTGCCAGCAGCAGACAGGGTCGAGAAACAGATACGCAGTATTTT. The variable domain in full, completed from reference TRBV9 and TRBJ2-3, reads DSGVTQTPKHLITATGQRVTLRCSPRSGDLSVYWYQQSLDQGLQFLIQYYNGEERAKGNILERFSAQQFPDLHSELNLSSLELGDSALYFCASSRQGRETDTQYFGPGTRLTVL.

V is TRBV6-6 and J is TRBJ1-6; D is unclear. With 0 bases removed from V and 6 bases from J, the gap between germline ends came to 9 bases. The germline V gene has CDR1 MNHNY and CDR2 SVGAGI (reference sequence). This CDR3 contains 15 residues. This chain's CDR3 is CASSYSFSVNSPLHF. CDR3 DNA sequence: TGTGCCAGCAGTTACTCGTTCAGTGTTAATTCACCCCTCCACTTT.

To note about this clone: Its ends do not fully match the called genes, so a read error is possible. The chain recombines TRBV6-5 with TRBJ2-1; possible D gene TRBD1, 6 bases. The germline CDR1 and CDR2 sequences are MNHEY and SVGAGI. The CDR3 is 13 amino acids. CDR3 sequence (DNA): TGTGCCTGCAGATCAGCCCAGGGGAATGAGCAGTTCTTC. Amino acids: CACRSAQGNEQFF.

The chain links TRBV6-1 to TRBJ2-7, with D possibly matching TRBD1 (5 bases). This CDR3 comprises 15 residues. The V end lost 3 bases, the J end lost 1 base, and 13 bases lay between the germline ends. Germline CDR1 is MNHNS and CDR2 is SASEGT. Here the CDR3 DNA reads TGTGCCAGCAGTGATGGGGCTCCCCCGTCCTACGAGCAGTACTTC. Translation: CASSDGAPPSYEQYF.

The V call is TRBV7-2, the J call TRBJ2-3; D gene uncertain. V gave up 4 bases and J gave up 3 bases, with 8 bases separating them. Germline loops: CDR1 SGHTA, CDR2 FQGNSA. This CDR3 comprises 13 residues. For the CDR3, the DNA is TGTGCCAGCAGCTCATATACAACAGATACGCAGTATTTT. Translation gives CASSSYTTDTQYF.

This clone was observed once. The chain uses TRBV11-2 and TRBJ2-6; D remains ambiguous. CDR1 and CDR2 from the germline V gene are SGHAT and FQNNGV. The CDR3 has 13 residues. V was cut by 7 bases and J by 0 bases, with 4 bases left in between. The CDR3 DNA reads as TGTGCCAGCACCTCCTCTGGGGCCAACGTCCTGACTTTC. It is translated as CASTSSGANVLTF.

The CDR3: CASSLASGANEKLFF. CDR3 coding DNA: TGTGCCAGCAGCTTAGCCTCAGGGGCTAATGAAAAACTGTTTTTT. V usage is TRBV7-2 and J usage is TRBJ1-4, with a weak D call TRBD1 (6 bases). The V and J ends lost 0 bases and 3 bases respectively, with 8 bases between them. Germline assignment: CDR1 SGHTA and CDR2 FQGNSA. There are 15 residues in the CDR3. The variable domain in full, completed from reference TRBV7-2 and TRBJ1-4, reads GAGVSQSPSNKVTEKGKDVELRCDPISGHTALYWYRQSLGQGLEFLIYFQGNSAPDKSGLPSDRFSAERTGGSVSTLTIQRTQQEDSAVYLCASSLASGANEKLFFGSGTQLSVL.

This sequence joins TRBV20-1 and TRBJ2-1; unclear D gene. Trimming left V 5 bases short and J 5 bases short, with 10 bases between. Germline CDR1 reads DFQATT; CDR2 reads SNEGSKA (reference sequence). This CDR3 has 12 residues. In DNA form, the CDR3 reads TGCAGTGCTCGTGGGCAAAACAATGAGCAGTTCTTC. Translation: CSARGQNNEQFF.

The CDR3 protein is CASSPQLNTEAFF. The CDR3 nucleotides read TGCGCCAGCAGCCCCCAATTGAACACTGAAGCTTTCTTT. The chain has TRBV5-1 and TRBJ1-1, with D uncertain. The CDR3 covers 13 residues. V was cut by 4 bases and J by 0 bases, with 7 bases left in between. Germline CDR1 is SGHRS and CDR2 is YFSETQ.

The J gene is TRBJ2-2, the V gene TRBV7-8; D is uncertain. The CDR3 has 12 residues. V lost 5 bases and J lost 8, with 9 bases in between. Germline CDR1 reads SGHVS; CDR2 reads FQNEAQ. The CDR3 region has the DNA TGTGCCAGCAGCCAGGAGCGAGGGGAGCTGTTTTTT. It codes for CASSQERGELFF.

This chain joins TRBV4-2 and TRBJ2-5, with 8 bases identical to TRBD2. The V gene end was trimmed by 4 bases and the J gene end by 3 bases; junction bases not matched to a gene: 13. CDR3 length: 17 amino acids. Per the germline V gene, CDR1 is LGHNA and CDR2 is YNFKEQ. The CDR3 sequence is CASSPQWAGGSKETQYF. The CDR3 DNA follows: TGTGCCAGCAGCCCCCAATGGGCGGGGGGTAGTAAAGAGACCCAGTACTTC.

Only one count was recorded for this clone. The rearrangement uses TRBV4-2 and TRBJ2-1; 9 bases match TRBD2. After removal of 0 bases from V and 4 bases from J, the junction contained 7 bases not matched to a gene. The CDR3 covers 17 residues. The germline V gene has CDR1 LGHNA and CDR2 YNFKEQ. Written as DNA, the CDR3 is TGTGCCAGCAGCCAAGATCCTCAGACTAGCGGTTACAATGAGCAGTTCTTC. Translated, it gives CASSQDPQTSGYNEQFF.

This clone was recorded a few times. This rearrangement joins TRBV7-9 to TRBJ2-2; 12 bases fit TRBD1. Germline V gene lookup returns CDR1 SEHNR and CDR2 FQNEAQ (reference sequence). The CDR3 covers 16 residues. V lost 5 bases to trimming and J lost 4 bases; unmatched junction nucleotides: 5. The CDR3 protein is CASSPGQGAVTGELFF. CDR3 sequence (DNA): TGTGCCAGCAGCCCGGGACAGGGGGCAGTCACCGGGGAGCTGTTTTTT.

The chain couples TRBV19 to TRBJ2-1; TRBD1 might be the D (6 bases). Germline V gene lookup returns CDR1 LNHDA and CDR2 SQIVND (reference sequence). The CDR3 consists of 18 residues. V shed 5 bases and J shed 0 bases, with 20 bases lying between them. The CDR3 nucleotides are TGTGCCAGTAGTCCAGTAATGGGGACACTAAACTCCTACAATGAGCAGTTCTTC. Translation: CASSPVMGTLNSYNEQFF.

V usage is TRBV5-6 and J usage is TRBJ1-1; D is undetermined. The V gene lost 1 base and the J gene lost 0 bases, with 10 bases spanning the gap. This CDR3 comprises 15 residues. The germline CDR1 and CDR2 sequences are SGHDT and YYEEEE. The chain's CDR3 is CASSLTGKMNTEAFF. The CDR3 DNA reads TGTGCCAGCAGCTTGACGGGGAAAATGAACACTGAAGCTTTCTTT.

The chain has TRBV12-3 or TRBV12-4 and TRBJ1-5; no clear D gene. The V end lost 4 bases, the J end lost 1 base, and 5 bases lay between the germline ends. The CDR3 has 13 residues. CDR3 region: CASSYGSNQPQHF. CDR3 DNA sequence: TGTGCCAGCAGTTACGGGAGCAATCAGCCCCAGCATTTT.

This chain connects TRBV4-2 to TRBJ2-5; 14 bases map to TRBD2. The CDR3 runs 17 residues. Germline V lookup: CDR1 LGHNA, CDR2 YNFKEQ. With V trimmed by 4 bases and J by 2 bases, 6 bases remained unmatched. CDR3 in amino acids: CASSPTSGGAGQETQYF. CDR3 bases: TGTGCCAGCAGCCCGACTAGCGGGGGGGCAGGGCAAGAGACCCAGTACTTC.